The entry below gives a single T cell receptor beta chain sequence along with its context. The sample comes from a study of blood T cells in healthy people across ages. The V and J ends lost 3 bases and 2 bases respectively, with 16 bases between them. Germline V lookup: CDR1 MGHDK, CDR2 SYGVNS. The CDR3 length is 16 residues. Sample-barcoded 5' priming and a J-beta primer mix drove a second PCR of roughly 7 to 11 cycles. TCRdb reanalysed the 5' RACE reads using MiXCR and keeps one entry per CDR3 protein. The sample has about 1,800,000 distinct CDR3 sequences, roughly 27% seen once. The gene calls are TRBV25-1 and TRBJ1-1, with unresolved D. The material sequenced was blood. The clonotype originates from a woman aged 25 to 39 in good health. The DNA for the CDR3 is TGTGCCAGCAGTGATGAGGGTGAGGTGGGTAACACTGAAGCTTTCTTT. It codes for CASSDEGEVGNTEAFF.